A selection of T cell receptor beta chains follows, all from one sample in a study of early T cells in non-severe SARS-CoV-2 infection. TCRdb independently ran MiXCR on the 5' RACE reads; one entry per CDR3 protein. The repertoire holds more than 85,000 distinct CDR3 sequences, with about an eighth as singletons. The sequenced sample consisted of whole blood. Source of these receptors: an adult who was a healthcare worker with PCR-confirmed SARS-CoV-2 infection or an uninfected control (not recorded which). Both conserved end residues are part of each CDR3. Fields, in order: V gene, J gene, CDR3 protein.

v_call: TRBV7-9; j_call: TRBJ2-2; cdr3_aa: CASSQGLAGRRELFF
v_call: TRBV19; j_call: TRBJ2-1; cdr3_aa: CASSWGLAEYNEQFF
v_call: TRBV4-1; j_call: TRBJ2-3; cdr3_aa: CASSQSFPTPLTDTQYF
v_call: TRBV27; j_call: TRBJ2-7; cdr3_aa: CASSSRTSHQFEQYF
v_call: TRBV4-2; j_call: TRBJ1-3; cdr3_aa: CASSQGVGRASGNTIYF
v_call: TRBV6-6; j_call: TRBJ1-5; cdr3_aa: CASSLSDRVHSNQPQHF
v_call: TRBV4-3; j_call: TRBJ2-7; cdr3_aa: CASSPLAGYEQYF
v_call: TRBV18; j_call: TRBJ1-1; cdr3_aa: CASSPPQQALEAFF
v_call: TRBV12-3/TRBV12-4; j_call: TRBJ2-7; cdr3_aa: CASSPHPVHQQYF
v_call: TRBV12-3/TRBV12-4; j_call: TRBJ2-1; cdr3_aa: CASSLGYSSYNEQFF
v_call: TRBV9; j_call: TRBJ2-4; cdr3_aa: CASSVTVGAGIQYF
v_call: TRBV20-1; j_call: TRBJ1-4; cdr3_aa: CSATGTATNEKLFF
v_call: TRBV20-1; j_call: TRBJ2-3; cdr3_aa: CSARDLAGTSPPDTQYF
v_call: TRBV12-3/TRBV12-4; j_call: TRBJ2-1; cdr3_aa: CASTTRAEQFF
v_call: TRBV4-2; j_call: TRBJ1-6; cdr3_aa: CASSQDRVNSPLHF
v_call: TRBV19; j_call: TRBJ2-5; cdr3_aa: CASSIGGQGAETQYF
v_call: TRBV10-3; j_call: TRBJ2-1; cdr3_aa: CAISESRLAALGQFF
v_call: TRBV10-3; j_call: TRBJ1-6; cdr3_aa: CAISARQGQGRALHF
v_call: TRBV15; j_call: TRBJ2-1; cdr3_aa: CATSRARTDLEQFF
v_call: TRBV6-6; j_call: TRBJ2-3; cdr3_aa: CASSYSPGPRTDTQYF
v_call: TRBV2; j_call: TRBJ1-5; cdr3_aa: CASSEQGPRQPQHF
v_call: TRBV20-1; j_call: TRBJ2-7; cdr3_aa: CSARDLAGVGQYF
v_call: TRBV6-2/TRBV6-3; j_call: TRBJ2-7; cdr3_aa: CASSQAGGHPYEQYF
v_call: TRBV20-1; j_call: TRBJ2-7; cdr3_aa: CSARVGGEYEQYF
v_call: TRBV28; j_call: TRBJ2-7; cdr3_aa: CASTARTNEQYF
v_call: TRBV20-1; j_call: TRBJ1-1; cdr3_aa: CSAREAFF
v_call: TRBV7-9; j_call: TRBJ1-4; cdr3_aa: CASSLGFGVGEKLFF
v_call: TRBV2; j_call: TRBJ1-2; cdr3_aa: CASSEARQNYGYTF
v_call: TRBV12-3/TRBV12-4; j_call: TRBJ2-5; cdr3_aa: CASSYGRGETQYF
v_call: TRBV5-1; j_call: TRBJ2-2; cdr3_aa: CASSLGLAGAAGELFF
v_call: TRBV4-2; j_call: TRBJ2-1; cdr3_aa: CASSQDFICPWPRLAGSNEQFF
v_call: TRBV6-6; j_call: TRBJ1-1; cdr3_aa: CASSSPDKGQGMNTEAFF
v_call: TRBV28; j_call: TRBJ1-5; cdr3_aa: CASSGATLNQPQHF
v_call: TRBV6-2/TRBV6-3; j_call: TRBJ2-3; cdr3_aa: CAASFGTDTQYF
v_call: TRBV4-3; j_call: TRBJ1-2; cdr3_aa: CASSQGATGGVYGYTF
v_call: TRBV20-1; j_call: TRBJ2-5; cdr3_aa: CSARDRGRQETQYF
v_call: TRBV12-3/TRBV12-4; j_call: TRBJ1-5; cdr3_aa: CARLQGCNQPQHF
v_call: TRBV12-3/TRBV12-4; j_call: TRBJ2-3; cdr3_aa: CASSSRGPDTQYF
v_call: TRBV7-2; j_call: TRBJ2-5; cdr3_aa: CASSAQGRETQYF
v_call: TRBV28; j_call: TRBJ2-5; cdr3_aa: CASSLGRVETQYF
v_call: TRBV7-2; j_call: TRBJ1-4; cdr3_aa: CASSQPGQGIEKLFF
v_call: TRBV18; j_call: TRBJ1-1; cdr3_aa: CASSPRQEQFGAFF
v_call: TRBV2; j_call: TRBJ1-1; cdr3_aa: CASNQIGQGGTEAFF
v_call: TRBV7-9; j_call: TRBJ2-1; cdr3_aa: CASSLGWKEQFF
v_call: TRBV7-6; j_call: TRBJ2-7; cdr3_aa: CASSSQGNSYEQYF
v_call: TRBV29-1; j_call: TRBJ2-1; cdr3_aa: CSVYVRLNEQFF
v_call: TRBV30; j_call: TRBJ2-1; cdr3_aa: CAWSSGRADEQFF
v_call: TRBV5-6; j_call: TRBJ2-5; cdr3_aa: CASSMGGLAERGTQYF
v_call: TRBV5-1; j_call: TRBJ1-5; cdr3_aa: CASSTQGGQPQHF
v_call: TRBV3-1; j_call: TRBJ2-2; cdr3_aa: CASSHPPGTADTGELFF
v_call: TRBV29-1; j_call: TRBJ1-1; cdr3_aa: CSVYGTDEAFF
v_call: TRBV18; j_call: TRBJ2-5; cdr3_aa: CASSPQPETQYF
v_call: TRBV7-3; j_call: TRBJ2-1; cdr3_aa: CASSLSGSEQFF
v_call: TRBV1; j_call: TRBJ2-7; cdr3_aa: CTSSPPLRSRAHYEQYF
v_call: TRBV29-1; j_call: TRBJ2-3; cdr3_aa: CSVDLGDYPDTQYF